A single sample is the source of the 19 T cell receptor beta chains below, sequenced in a study of blood T cell repertoires in COVID-19 (dated by TCRdb to about 2020). Libraries were built with the immunoSEQ multiplex PCR assay. TCRdb retrieved this table from immuneACCESS and kept in-frame rearrangements only. Not all clones are present; in checked studies, unresolved V genes account for under half, and no reason is known for the remainder. A total of 100,000 or so clones appear in this sample, around 81% of them only once. The ten largest clones add up to 4.1% of the sample. Sequenced material: peripheral blood. These receptors were taken from a man in his 60s with acute or convalescent COVID-19.

The chain links TRBV3-1 (or the pseudogene TRBV3-2) to TRBJ1-2, with D tentatively TRBD1 (5 bases). Germline assignment: CDR1 LGHDT and CDR2 YNNKEL (reference sequence). Deletions cut 1 base from V and 1 base from J, with 16 bases between. This CDR3 spans 17 amino acids. CDR3 region: CASSQVGQGRRNYGYTF. In DNA, the CDR3 is TGTGCCAGCAGCCAAGTAGGTCAGGGAAGGCGTAACTATGGCTACACCTTC.

The rearrangement joins TRBV4-3 to TRBJ1-2; possibly TRBD1 for D (5 bases). Trimming pared 0 bases from V and 8 bases from J, leaving 22 bases between. CDR3 size: 17 residues. CDR1 and CDR2 (germline): LGHNA, YSLEER. CDR3 sequence: CASSQDRWSKGLGGYTF. The CDR3 nucleotides read TGCGCCAGCAGCCAAGATAGGTGGAGTAAGGGACTAGGGGGCTACACCTTC.

This chain uses TRBV4-3 with TRBJ2-4, with D unclear. This CDR3 is built from 13 residues. V lost 3 bases, J lost 2 bases, and 5 bases lay in between. In germline, CDR1 is LGHNA, CDR2 YSLEER. CDR3 sequence: CASSHETKNIQYF. The DNA of the CDR3 is TGCGCCAGCAGCCACGAGACCAAAAACATTCAGTACTTC.

The V call is TRBV6-5, the J call TRBJ2-1, with TRBD2 identical over 7 bases. The CDR3 covers 14 residues. Germline values: CDR1 MNHEY, CDR2 SVGAGI. Germline trimming cut 4 bases from V and 8 bases from J; bases unmatched to any gene: 8. Here the CDR3 reads CASSLGGSLDEQFF. CDR3 sequence (DNA): TGTGCCAGCAGTTTGGGCGGGAGTTTAGATGAGCAGTTCTTC.

The J gene is TRBJ1-2, the V gene TRBV14; 11 bases fit TRBD1. CDR3 length: 16 residues. Trimming cost V 5 bases and J 3 bases; bases outside gene matches: 8. The germline V gene encodes CDR1 SGHDN and CDR2 FVKESK. The CDR3 coding sequence is TGTGCCAGCAGCGGCGAGGACAGGGGGCTATACTATGGCTACACCTTC. Translation: CASSGEDRGLYYGYTF.

The chain links TRBV27 to TRBJ1-6; D is unclear. Trimming pared 2 bases from V and 10 bases from J, leaving 9 bases between. CDR1 and CDR2 (germline): MNHEY, SMNVEV (reference sequence). This CDR3 region has 13 residues. The CDR3 loop is CASSLIKRSPLHF. The CDR3 nucleotides are TGTGCCAGCAGTTTAATCAAGCGGTCACCCCTCCACTTT.

The CDR3 here is CASRLPGQGWLGIGELFF. As DNA, the CDR3 is TGTGCCAGCAGACTCCCAGGACAGGGTTGGCTCGGGATCGGGGAGCTGTTTTTT. The genes are TRBV11-2 and TRBJ2-2, with 8 bases that match TRBD1. The CDR3 is 18 amino acids. The germline gives CDR1 SGHAT, CDR2 FQNNGV. With 6 bases clipped from V and 7 bases from J, the junction kept 19 bases outside the gene matches.

This clone was seen a handful of times. The chain combines TRBV12-3 or TRBV12-4 with TRBJ1-1; D call uncertain. V was trimmed by 6 bases and J by 10 bases, leaving 12 bases between them. CDR3 length equals 11 residues. CDR3 loop: CASRTAGGAFF. In nucleotides, the CDR3 is TGTGCCAGCAGAACAGCTGGTGGAGCTTTCTTT.

The chain has TRBV27 and TRBJ1-2; 12 bases map to TRBD1. Germline-derived CDR1 and CDR2 are MNHEY and SMNVEV (reference sequence). The trim removed 1 base at V and 6 bases at J, leaving 6 bases unmatched. CDR3 length: 16 amino acids. CDR3 sequence: CASSLWGQGALNGYTF. DNA for the CDR3: TGTGCCAGCAGTTTATGGGGACAGGGGGCGCTGAATGGCTACACCTTC.

The chain couples TRBV5-1 to TRBJ1-1, with 9 bases fitting TRBD1. CDR1 and CDR2 (germline): SGHRS, YFSETQ. Trimming cost V 4 bases and J 6 bases; bases outside gene matches: 10. The CDR3 covers 15 residues. Written as DNA, the CDR3 is TGCGCCAGCAGCGCGGGGGACAGGGAGAATGCTGAAGCTTTCTTT. This sequence encodes CASSAGDRENAEAFF.

V and J are TRBV30 and TRBJ1-5; TRBD1 aligns across 9 bases. The CDR3 consists of 16 residues. CDR1 and CDR2 (germline): GTSNPN, SVGIG (reference sequence). The junction had 4 bases not matched to a gene; V was cut back by 1 base and J by 0 bases. The CDR3 DNA is TGTGCCTGGAGTGCCGGGACAGGGCATAGCAATCAGCCCCAGCATTTT. Translated, it gives CAWSAGTGHSNQPQHF.

The rearrangement joins TRBV9 to TRBJ2-2; 12 positions match TRBD1. There are 16 residues in the CDR3. V was clipped by 4 bases and J by 7 bases; unmatched bases: 8. Germline V gene data show CDR1 as SGDLS and CDR2 as YYNGEE. The CDR3 DNA reads TGTGCCAGCAGCCCCGGGACAGGGGGCGAGAGCGGGGAGCTGTTTTTT. It is translated as CASSPGTGGESGELFF.

The rearrangement uses TRBV5-6 and TRBJ2-1; 7 nucleotides align to TRBD1. V lost 4 bases to trimming and J lost 1 base; unmatched junction nucleotides: 8. This CDR3 has 16 residues. The germline V gene encodes CDR1 SGHDT and CDR2 YYEEEE. This CDR3 reads CASSLTGFGSYNEQFF. The CDR3 DNA reads TGTGCCAGCAGCCTGACAGGGTTCGGTTCCTACAATGAGCAGTTCTTC.

This clone was detected many times. The CDR3 loop is CASSDSSGGHSYNEQFF. The CDR3 nucleotides read TGCGCCAGCAGTGATTCTAGCGGGGGGCACTCCTACAATGAGCAGTTCTTC. The genes are TRBV10-1 and TRBJ2-1, with 11 bases lining up with TRBD2. Germline V gene lookup returns CDR1 WNHNN and CDR2 SYGVQD (reference sequence). V lost 3 bases, J lost 0 bases, and 4 bases stayed unmatched. This CDR3 has 17 amino acids.

The table lists this clone with a count of one. The chain has TRBV11-3 and TRBJ2-7; 10 bases align to TRBD1. The CDR3 runs to 15 residues. V shed 3 bases and J 3 bases; nucleotides not matched to a gene: 5. Looked up from germline, CDR1 is SGHNT and CDR2 is YENEEA. The CDR3 protein is CASSFAGTGDYEQYF. The DNA of the CDR3 is TGTGCCAGCAGCTTCGCCGGGACAGGGGACTACGAGCAGTACTTC.

The chain is built from TRBV24-1 and TRBJ2-6, with a possible D match to TRBD2 (6 bases). The CDR3 runs to 18 residues. The germline gives CDR1 KGHDR, CDR2 SFDVKD. V lost 3 bases and J lost 1, with 15 bases in between. In nucleotides, the CDR3 is TGTGCCACCAGTGATGGGGGGTTACCCATTTCTGGGGCCAACGTCCTGACTTTC. Its translation: CATSDGGLPISGANVLTF.

This clone has just one count. The DNA for the CDR3 is TGTGCCAGCAGCGTTGGACACCTTGAAGCTTTCTTT. Translated, it gives CASSVGHLEAFF. The V and J genes are TRBV7-9 and TRBJ1-1; TRBD1 might be the D (5 bases). Trimming left V 5 bases short and J 7 bases short, with 11 bases between. CDR1 and CDR2 (germline): SEHNR, FQNEAQ (reference sequence). The CDR3 covers 12 residues.

V gene TRBV20-1 combines with J gene TRBJ2-1; unclear D gene. The CDR3 runs to 10 residues. V dropped 3 bases and J dropped 10 bases, with 7 bases sitting between them. The germline V gene has CDR1 DFQATT and CDR2 SNEGSKA (reference sequence). The CDR3 is CSARAKEQFF. DNA for the CDR3: TGCAGTGCTAGGGCCAAGGAGCAGTTCTTC.

This chain uses TRBV27 with TRBJ1-1; tentatively, D is TRBD1 (5 bases). V was shortened by 4 bases and J by 4 bases, with 16 bases between the two germline ends. This CDR3 spans 15 amino acids. In germline, CDR1 is MNHEY, CDR2 SMNVEV (reference sequence). The CDR3 spells CASSSYSGGVTEAFF. Written as DNA, the CDR3 is TGTGCCAGCAGTTCTTACTCGGGGGGAGTCACTGAAGCTTTCTTT.